This T cell receptor beta chain was found in a study of PD-1 blockade in mismatch repair-deficient tumors. Germline trimming cut 2 bases from V and 2 bases from J; bases unmatched to any gene: 3. The CDR3 extends over 15 amino acids. Germline V gives CDR1 WSHSY, CDR2 SAAADI. Only in-frame clones appear in the TCRdb table, and some are missing; sequencing was by immunoSEQ multiplex PCR. The profile shows 100,000 or so clones, 82% of them singletons. This sequence was found in an adult with mismatch repair-deficient cancer. V usage is TRBV10-2 and J usage is TRBJ2-1; 7 bases agree with TRBD2. Sequenced material: peripheral blood, taken roughly 35 weeks after starting pembrolizumab. The CDR3 nucleotides read TGCGCCAGCAGTGAGACTAGCGTTGCCTACAATGAGCAGTTCTTC. Translating it yields CASSETSVAYNEQFF.